This TCR beta chain was obtained from a study of blood T cell repertoires in COVID-19 (dated by TCRdb to 2020 to 2021). About the study as a whole: Samples covering the acute and convalescent phases of COVID-19 were provided by collaborators in the United States, Italy and Spain. The material from the prospective study consisted of cDNA or gDNA derived from T cells, B-cell-depleted T cells, or PBMCs. Subjects who had been exposed to COVID-19, were actively infected with it, or had recovered from it provided the deeply sampled blood TCRbeta repertoires that made up the dataset. The repertoires were made available in a free public database intended to serve as a resource for research on the immune response to SARS-CoV-2. Samples came from the ongoing ImmuneRACE study (first 160 participants) plus 1,254 subjects from 6 global collaborators. A de-identified subject ID, COVID-19 status, age in years and sex were almost always included in the sample metadata. Where HLA class I and class II types were available, the types were taken from metadata supplied by the sample provider, not from assay-based typing.

Overall study outcomes, separate from this receptor: How much clinical and demographic metadata was included differed by source and by participant, and the metadata was provided uncurated.

One collaborating source in Seattle enrolled patients during active infection and followed them longitudinally through the course of disease. Each collaborating institution followed its own protocols to collect whole blood in K2EDTA tubes. For TCRbeta analysis, collaborators shipped samples in one of three forms: frozen whole blood, isolated PBMCs, or DNA extracted from either of those sample types. TCRbeta CDR3 regions were amplified from genomic DNA using the immunoSEQ Assay, a bias-controlled multiplex PCR. For the original study's pipeline: The number of nucleated cells in each sample was estimated by amplification of reference gene primers within the assay. To quantify the absolute abundance of each unique TCRbeta CDR3 rearrangement, sequence reads were collapsed and filtered. Productive Simpson clonality was computed per sample as the square root of Simpson's diversity index over productive rearrangements. TCRdb took this table from immuneACCESS and kept in-frame rearrangements with V and J called. Such tables lack part of the clones; where checked against another copy, unresolved V genes explain under half of the gap, and the rest is unexplained. The V and J calls and clone size are taken from that table; D and trimming were inferred from the DNA. A total of about 160,000 clones appear in this sample, approximately 82% of them only once. Of the sample, more than 6% falls within the top ten clones.

About this clone: What this receptor recognizes is not known. Base quality data are lacking; no much larger clone is found one base away.

Source material: peripheral blood. The sequence came from a woman aged 40 to 50 with COVID-19, enrolled during active disease.

The DNA is as follows: TGTGCCAGCAGCTTAAGCCTAGCAGGAGATACGCAGTATTTT. Its protein is CASSLSLAGDTQYF. The chain is assembled from TRBV7-9 and TRBJ2-3; TRBD2 is a possible D gene, resting on 5 matching bases. The V end loses 2 bases and the J end loses 5 bases, and a stretch of 11 bases separates them. Looking up the germline V gene (reference sequence) yields CDR1 SEHNR and CDR2 FQNEAQ. The CDR3 contains 14 residues, cysteine and phenylalanine counted. CDR3 DNA is the only sequence kept; it has 42 bases, read in frame from the first base.